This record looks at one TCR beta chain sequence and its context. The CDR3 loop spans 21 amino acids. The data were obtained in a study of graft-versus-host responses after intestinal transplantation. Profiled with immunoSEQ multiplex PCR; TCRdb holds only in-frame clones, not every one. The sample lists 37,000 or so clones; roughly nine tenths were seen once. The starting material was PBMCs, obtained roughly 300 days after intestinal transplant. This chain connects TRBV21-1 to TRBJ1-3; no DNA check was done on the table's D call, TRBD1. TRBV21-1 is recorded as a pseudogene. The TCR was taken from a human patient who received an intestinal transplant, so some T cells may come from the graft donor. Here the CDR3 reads CASSKAGAGTGVRWVGNTIYF. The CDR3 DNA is TGTGCCAGCAGCAAAGCCGGTGCCGGGACAGGGGTTAGGTGGGTTGGAAACACCATATATTTT.